These 18 T cell receptor beta chains came from one sample sequenced in a study of T cell changes during pregnancy in multiple sclerosis (dated by TCRdb to about 2019). The library was prepared using the immunoSEQ multiplex PCR assay. TCRdb limited this immuneACCESS table to in-frame rearrangements with V and J called. A share of clones is missing; checked studies link under half to unresolved V genes, and the rest is unexplained. The sample has more than 80,000 clones on record, roughly nine tenths of them singletons. The top ten constitute around 3.4% of the sample. This specimen consisted of PBMCs, obtained in the first trimester of pregnancy. The receptors derive from a female donor in good health, serving as a control in a pregnancy study. Some clones in this sample may be carry-over from other donors' samples.

The V gene is TRBV2, the J gene TRBJ1-1, with 8 nucleotides matching TRBD1. J was trimmed by 4 bases and V by 3 bases; bases with no gene match: 4. The length of the CDR3 is 14 residues. Germline V gene sequence: CDR1 SNHLY, CDR2 FYNNEI. The CDR3 DNA follows: TGTGCCAGCAGTGAGCAGGGGGCGGCCACTGAAGCTTTCTTT. Its protein is CASSEQGAATEAFF. Looking up the rest from reference TRBV2 and TRBJ1-1 gives the full variable domain: EPEVTQTPSHQVTQMGQEVILRCVPISNHLYFYWYRQILGQKVEFLVSFYNNEISEKSEIFDDQFSVERPDGSNFTLKIRSTKLEDSAMYFCASSEQGAATEAFFGQGTRLTVV.

The chain is built from TRBV18 and TRBJ2-7; TRBD2 matches at 7 bases. The CDR3 is made up of 14 amino acids. J lost 3 bases, V lost 2 bases, and 4 bases had no gene match. Germline loops: CDR1 KGHSH, CDR2 LQKENI. CDR3 amino acids: CASSPSGGGYEQYF. In nucleotides, the CDR3 is TGTGCCAGCTCACCATCGGGGGGAGGCTACGAGCAGTACTTC.

The chain combines TRBV28 with TRBJ2-2; TRBD2 aligns across 8 bases. Germline CDR1 and CDR2: MDHEN and SYDVKM. The CDR3 length is 16 residues. The trim removed 4 bases at V and 4 bases at J, leaving 8 bases unmatched. The CDR3 is CASSSSSGRATGELFF. The CDR3 DNA follows: TGTGCCAGCAGTTCATCATCCGGGAGGGCCACCGGGGAGCTGTTTTTT.

V gene TRBV9 combines with J gene TRBJ2-2, with 10 positions matching TRBD1. CDR1 is SGDLS, CDR2 YYNGEE, per germline. Trimming cost V 0 bases and J 5 bases; bases outside gene matches: 1. This CDR3 is 15 amino acids long. CDR3 sequence: CASSVGGQGTGELFF. The CDR3 DNA is TGTGCCAGCAGCGTAGGGGGACAGGGGACCGGGGAGCTGTTTTTT.

This sequence joins TRBV7-8 and TRBJ2-6; D is possibly TRBD1 (5 bases). This CDR3 is built from 14 residues. The V gene lost 7 bases and the J gene lost 2 bases, with 9 bases spanning the gap. The germline gives CDR1 SGHVS, CDR2 FQNEAQ. Written as DNA, the CDR3 is TGTGCCAGCATTCAGGGAACTGGGGCCAACGTCCTGACTTTC. It codes for CASIQGTGANVLTF.

This clone was seen more than once but under ten times. This sequence joins TRBV7-9 and TRBJ1-2, with D tentatively TRBD1 (6 bases). Trimming stripped 1 base from V and 7 bases from J, with 10 bases between. Germline assignment: CDR1 SEHNR and CDR2 FQNEAQ (reference sequence). CDR3 size: 13 residues. The CDR3 loop reads CASSLGDIAGYTF. DNA for the CDR3: TGTGCCAGCAGCTTAGGGGACATTGCTGGCTACACCTTC. Drawing the rest from reference TRBV7-9 and TRBJ1-2, the complete variable domain is DTGVSQNPRHKITKRGQNVTFRCDPISEHNRLYWYRQTLGQGPEFLTYFQNEAQLEKSRLLSDRFSAERPKGSFSTLEIQRTEQGDSAMYLCASSLGDIAGYTFGSGTRLTVV.

This clone has only one observation. The V call is TRBV29-1, the J call TRBJ1-3; no clear D gene. The length of the CDR3 is 11 residues. In germline, CDR1 is SQVTM, CDR2 ANQGSEA. V shed 2 bases and J shed 8 bases, with 7 bases lying between them. The CDR3 DNA follows: TGCAGCGTTGAAAAGGGAGACACCATATATTTT. Its protein is CSVEKGDTIYF.

Comment on this clone: At one boundary the junction diverges from the germline segment, which might be a read error. V gene TRBV7-9 combines with J gene TRBJ2-2; 7 positions match TRBD1. Germline values: CDR1 SEHNR, CDR2 FQNEAQ (reference sequence). The CDR3 contains 10 residues. The CDR3 DNA reads TGTGCCAGCAGCTTAGGGGACAGTGATTTT. It specifies CASSLGDSDF.

The chain employs TRBV7-9 and TRBJ2-3; TRBD1 aligns across 7 bases. Germline assignment: CDR1 SEHNR and CDR2 FQNEAQ (reference sequence). The CDR3 has 15 amino acids. Losses at the gene ends were 2 bases for V and 1 base for J; bases not matched to a gene: 3. The DNA for the CDR3 is TGTGCCAGCAGCTTACCAGGGGGAGGCACAGATACGCAGTATTTT. This translates into CASSLPGGGTDTQYF.

This sequence joins TRBV7-2 and TRBJ1-1; D is possibly TRBD1 (5 bases). Germline V lookup: CDR1 SGHTA, CDR2 FQGNSA. V lost 5 bases to trimming and J lost 5 bases, with 18 bases between them. The CDR3 has 15 amino acids. CDR3 nucleotide sequence: TGTGCCAGCAGCCCCGCTGGGGGGTTGAGGACTGAAGCTTTCTTT. Encoded protein: CASSPAGGLRTEAFF. The full variable domain, with the rest looked up from reference TRBV7-2 and TRBJ1-1, is GAGVSQSPSNKVTEKGKDVELRCDPISGHTALYWYRQSLGQGLEFLIYFQGNSAPDKSGLPSDRFSAERTGGSVSTLTIQRTQQEDSAVYLCASSPAGGLRTEAFFGQGTRLTVV.

The chain carries TRBV29-1 and TRBJ1-1; D possibly corresponds to TRBD1 (6 bases). Germline loops: CDR1 SQVTM, CDR2 ANQGSEA. This CDR3 is built from 13 residues. Trimming removed 7 bases at V and 6 bases at J, with 18 bases between. The CDR3 reads CSAGGAGGAEAFF. In DNA form, the CDR3 reads TGCAGCGCCGGGGGGGCGGGAGGGGCTGAAGCTTTCTTT. Filled out from reference TRBV29-1 and TRBJ1-1, the complete variable domain reads SAVISQKPSRDICQRGTSLTIQCQVDSQVTMMFWYRQQPGQSLTLIATANQGSEATYESGFVIDKFPISRPNLTFSTLTVSNMSPEDSSIYLCSAGGAGGAEAFFGQGTRLTVV.

The chain uses TRBV6-6 and TRBJ2-7; no clear D. V was cut by 2 bases and J by 11 bases, with 25 bases left in between. Germline lookup yields CDR1 MNHNY and CDR2 SVGAGI (reference sequence). This CDR3 has 16 amino acids. The CDR3 coding sequence is TGTGCCAGCAGTTACGGCCGACATCGAACCACAAACGTGGAGTACTTC. Amino acids: CASSYGRHRTTNVEYF.

This sequence joins TRBV19 and TRBJ2-3; D is possibly TRBD1 (5 bases). The CDR3 loop spans 15 amino acids. Trimming took off 0 bases at V and 4 bases at J, with 11 bases between the two ends. In germline, CDR1 is LNHDA, CDR2 SQIVND (reference sequence). CDR3 nucleotides: TGTGCCAGTAGTATAGATCCGGCAGGGTCAGATACGCAGTATTTT. It specifies CASSIDPAGSDTQYF.

This chain joins TRBV5-5 and TRBJ1-2, with D perhaps matching TRBD1 (5 bases). V was trimmed by 3 bases and J by 5 bases, leaving 14 bases between them. Germline V gene sequence: CDR1 SGHKS, CDR2 YYEKEE (reference sequence). The CDR3 has 14 residues. The CDR3 nucleotides are TGTGCCAGCAGCTCCCGAGCAGGGACTTATGGCTACACCTTC. Translation: CASSSRAGTYGYTF.

The rearrangement joins TRBV2 to TRBJ1-1, with a weak D call TRBD1 (6 bases). CDR3 length: 16 amino acids. Germline CDR1 and CDR2: SNHLY and FYNNEI. V was pared by 3 bases and J by 9 bases, with 23 bases between. CDR3 DNA sequence: TGTGCCAGCAGTGATCAGGGGCAGCCGAGGGGGAACCAAGCTTTCTTT. Translating it yields CASSDQGQPRGNQAFF. The variable domain in full, with the rest retrieved from reference TRBV2 and TRBJ1-1, is EPEVTQTPSHQVTQMGQEVILRCVPISNHLYFYWYRQILGQKVEFLVSFYNNEISEKSEIFDDQFSVERPDGSNFTLKIRSTKLEDSAMYFCASSDQGQPRGNQAFFGQGTRLTVV.

The chain is built from TRBV19 and TRBJ1-5; D remains unclear. The ends were cut back, 3 bases at V and 4 bases at J, with 7 bases in the middle. Germline CDR1 reads LNHDA; CDR2 reads SQIVND (reference sequence). This CDR3 spans 13 amino acids. The DNA for the CDR3 is TGTGCCAGTAGTATGAATAGTAATCAGCCCCAGCATTTT. Protein product: CASSMNSNQPQHF.

This chain uses TRBV28 with TRBJ2-1, with 9 nucleotides matching TRBD1. Germline values: CDR1 MDHEN, CDR2 SYDVKM. There are 17 residues in the CDR3. With 5 bases clipped from V and 2 bases from J, the junction kept 10 bases outside the gene matches. The CDR3 region has the DNA TGTGCCAGCAGTCCAATCACAGACAGGGGGACCTACAATGAGCAGTTCTTC. This translates into CASSPITDRGTYNEQFF.

This chain connects TRBV20-1 to TRBJ2-7; D is unclear. From germline, CDR1 is DFQATT and CDR2 SNEGSKA (reference sequence). The CDR3 covers 11 residues. CDR3 protein: CTPIAGYEQYF. DNA of the CDR3: TGCACGCCTATCGCTGGCTACGAGCAGTACTTC.